The sequence of this TCR beta chain was determined in a study of T cells in Graves' hyperthyroidism and ophthalmopathy (dated by TCRdb to the late 2010s). Regarding the complete study: Peripheral blood was collected at initial diagnosis, before any treatment. TCR Vbeta CDR3 sequencing of approximately 140 peripheral blood samples (roughly 43 ophthalmopathy, some 75 hyperthyroidism and approximately 17 progressor patients) is reported in the paper. The approximately 100 discovery patients were randomly split 7:3 into training and test sets. Once sampling was done, hyperthyroidism patients were given methimazole at a starting dose of 30 mg daily, whereas ophthalmopathy patients were given high-dose intravenous methylprednisolone. To identify TCR V-J signatures that set the groups apart, the researchers used a discovery cohort of roughly 100 patients, made up of approximately 43 with Graves' ophthalmopathy and about 59 with stable Graves' hyperthyroidism. Whether ophthalmopathy could be predicted prospectively was tested in an independent validation cohort made up of under 20 hyperthyroidism patients plus 17 patients who later progressed to ophthalmopathy. In addition, the study compared T-cell repertoires in thyroid tissue and in blood from several Graves' hyperthyroidism patients. Summary of the overall study and its limitations: Ophthalmopathy was separated from stable hyperthyroidism by a 13 V-J signature model, with approximately 86% sensitivity and 81% to 82% specificity obtained in cross-validation and 80%/75% obtained in testing. Most expanded thyroid clonotypes (frequency above 0.001) were also detected in blood, a finding suggesting that blood repertoires may reflect thyroid immune responses. In validation, the model predicted progression to ophthalmopathy with over 60% sensitivity and less than 75% specificity, a median of about 6 months before onset. No statistical method was used to set the sample size in advance, and investigators knew the group allocation.

The table lists this clonotype with many counts. Its antigen is unknown. Base qualities are not recorded, but no much larger clone differs from it by a single base. Amplification of TCR beta CDR3 regions was carried out from RNA transcripts. A first-round RT-PCR of the TCR CDR3 used the HTBI primer set with the Qiagen OneStep RT-PCR kit. The libraries were constructed in a second round of multiplex PCR and then size-selected and purified. The libraries were sequenced on an Illumina HiSeq2000 using paired-end 100 bp reads. As for the original processing: SOAPnuke was used to process the raw data, removing reads that contained adapters or uncalled bases, had a mean Phred below 15, or lacked an exact match to the constant primer or identifier. COPE v1.2.5 was used to merge high-quality paired reads, and clonotypes were defined as unique nucleotide sequences. Clonotypes were aligned to IMGT TRBV, TRBD and TRBJ reference segments using MiTCR v1.1. The analysis included only V-J combinations with a frequency above 0.0001, which together covered 99.2% of the repertoires. The TCS score was defined as the ratio of F50 (clonal expansion) to E x V (chaos), calculated using BLOSUM62-based TCRdist between CDR3 peptides within each V-J. Welch's t-statistics and random forest reduced around 510 V-J features to 10 to 15, which were used in a naive Bayes classifier (R e1071). The public sequencing data were trimmed at Q25 with fastp and processed into clonotypes with MiXCR by TCRdb, which kept only in-frame beta chains. Rows with a matching CDR3 protein are joined into one entry that keeps the most common DNA and genes. TCRdb, rather than the study authors, made the V and J calls. The sample yields under 450,000 distinct CDR3 sequences; approximately 12% were counted once. The leading ten clones occupy more than 20% of the sample.

The hyperthyroidism patients were between 18 and 65 years old and newly diagnosed, with a disease duration of less than 2 months. Any patient with an uncontrolled infection, another autoimmune disease, pregnancy or lactation was excluded. Clinical symptoms, serum thyroxine and TRAb, thyroid ultrasound, and orbital computed tomography formed the basis for the diagnoses. Blood from progressor patients was drawn when they were first diagnosed with hyperthyroidism, before any ophthalmopathy symptoms appeared. PBMCs were separated from roughly 10 ml of fresh peripheral blood using Ficoll-Paque density gradient centrifugation. Patients classed as progressors first received a Graves' hyperthyroidism diagnosis and then went on to develop ophthalmopathy during follow-up. Total RNA was extracted with Trizol reagent, and quality was checked on an Agilent 2100 Bioanalyzer. V loses 6 bases at its end and J loses 1 base; junction bases beyond the gene matches: 6. Spanning cysteine to phenylalanine, the CDR3 consists of 15 amino acids. Only the CDR3 part of the read is kept: 45 bases, read in frame from the first base. Reading the germline V gene (reference sequence) gives CDR1 MNHEY and CDR2 SMNVEV.

This TCR came from a man aged 25-45 years with Graves' hyperthyroidism that later progressed to Graves' ophthalmopathy. Specimen: blood. The chain joins TRBV27 to TRBJ1-2; 9 bases in between match TRBD1. The DNA sequence is given as TGTGCCAGCAGCTTACAGGGGGCGCGTAACTATGGCTACACCTTC. The translation is CASSLQGARNYGYTF.